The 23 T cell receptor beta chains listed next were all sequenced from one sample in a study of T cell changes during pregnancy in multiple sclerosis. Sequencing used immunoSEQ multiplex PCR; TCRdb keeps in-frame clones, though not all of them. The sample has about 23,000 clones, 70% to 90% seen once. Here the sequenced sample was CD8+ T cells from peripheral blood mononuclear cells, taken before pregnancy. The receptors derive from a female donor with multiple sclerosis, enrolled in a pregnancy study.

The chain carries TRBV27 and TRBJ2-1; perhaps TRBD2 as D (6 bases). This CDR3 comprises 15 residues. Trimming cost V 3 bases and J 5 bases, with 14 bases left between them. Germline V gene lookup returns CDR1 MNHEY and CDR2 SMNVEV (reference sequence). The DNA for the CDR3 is TGTGCCAGCAGTTTCTACCGGGAGATTAACAATGAGCAGTTCTTC. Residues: CASSFYREINNEQFF.

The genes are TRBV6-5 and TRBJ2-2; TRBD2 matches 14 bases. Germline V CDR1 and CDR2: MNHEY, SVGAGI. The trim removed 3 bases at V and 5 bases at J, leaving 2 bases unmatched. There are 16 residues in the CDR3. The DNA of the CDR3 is TGTGCCAGCAGTTATGGGACTAGCGGGAGTACCGGGGAGCTGTTTTTT. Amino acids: CASSYGTSGSTGELFF.

CDR3 loop: CASSKEPSGSTGELFF. CDR3 coding DNA: TGTGCCAGCAGCAAAGAACCTAGCGGTTCCACCGGGGAGCTGTTTTTT. This chain uses TRBV21-1 with TRBJ2-2; the table assigns TRBD2, which was not confirmed against the DNA. TRBV21-1 has pseudogene status. The CDR3 is 16 residues long.

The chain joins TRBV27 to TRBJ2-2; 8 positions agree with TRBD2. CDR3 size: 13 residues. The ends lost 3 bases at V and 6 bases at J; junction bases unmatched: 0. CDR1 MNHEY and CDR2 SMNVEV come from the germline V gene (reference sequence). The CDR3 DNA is TGTGCCAGCAGTTTGACTAGCGCCGGGGAGCTGTTTTTT. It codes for CASSLTSAGELFF.

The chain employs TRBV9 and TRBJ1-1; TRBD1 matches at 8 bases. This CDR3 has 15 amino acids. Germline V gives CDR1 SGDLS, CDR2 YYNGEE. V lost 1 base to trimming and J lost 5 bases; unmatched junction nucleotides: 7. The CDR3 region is CASSVSFRGQTEAFF. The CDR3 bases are TGTGCCAGCAGCGTAAGTTTCAGGGGGCAAACTGAAGCTTTCTTT. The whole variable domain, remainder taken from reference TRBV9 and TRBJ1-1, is DSGVTQTPKHLITATGQRVTLRCSPRSGDLSVYWYQQSLDQGLQFLIQYYNGEERAKGNILERFSAQQFPDLHSELNLSSLELGDSALYFCASSVSFRGQTEAFFGQGTRLTVV.

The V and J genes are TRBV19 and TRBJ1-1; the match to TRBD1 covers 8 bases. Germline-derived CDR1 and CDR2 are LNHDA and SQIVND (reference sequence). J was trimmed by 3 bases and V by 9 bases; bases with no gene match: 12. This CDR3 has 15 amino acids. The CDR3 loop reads CASFGQGSSDTEAFF. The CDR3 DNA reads TGTGCCAGCTTTGGACAGGGTTCATCGGACACTGAAGCTTTCTTT.

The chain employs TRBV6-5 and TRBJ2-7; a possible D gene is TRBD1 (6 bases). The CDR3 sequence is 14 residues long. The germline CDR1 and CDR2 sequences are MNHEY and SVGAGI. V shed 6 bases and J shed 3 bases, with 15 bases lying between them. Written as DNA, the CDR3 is TGTGCCAGCAGAACCGCAACAGGGAGCTACGAGCAGTACTTC. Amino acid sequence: CASRTATGSYEQYF.

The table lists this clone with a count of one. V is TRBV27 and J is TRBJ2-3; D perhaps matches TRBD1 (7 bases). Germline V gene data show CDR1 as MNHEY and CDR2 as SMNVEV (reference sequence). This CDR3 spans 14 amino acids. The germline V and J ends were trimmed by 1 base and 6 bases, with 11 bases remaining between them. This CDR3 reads CASSLWAGGDTQYF. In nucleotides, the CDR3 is TGTGCCAGCAGTTTATGGGCAGGGGGGGATACGCAGTATTTT.

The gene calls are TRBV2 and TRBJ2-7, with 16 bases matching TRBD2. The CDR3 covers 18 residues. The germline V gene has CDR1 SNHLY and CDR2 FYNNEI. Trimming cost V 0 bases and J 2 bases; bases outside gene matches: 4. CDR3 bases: TGTGCCAGCAGTGAAGCGGGACTAGCGGGAGGGAATACCTACGAGCAGTACTTC. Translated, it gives CASSEAGLAGGNTYEQYF.

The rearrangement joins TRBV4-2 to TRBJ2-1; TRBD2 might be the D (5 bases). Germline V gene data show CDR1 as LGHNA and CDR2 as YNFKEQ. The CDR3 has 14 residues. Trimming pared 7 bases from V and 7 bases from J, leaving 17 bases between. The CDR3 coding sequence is TGTGCCAGCACCCTGGAACGGGGAAGAAATGAGCAGTTCTTC. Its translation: CASTLERGRNEQFF.

The CDR3, as DNA: TGTGCCAGCAGCTTAGCCCCCAGGGGGTCCTACAATGAGCAGTTCTTC. Translated: CASSLAPRGSYNEQFF. The rearrangement links TRBV11-2 to TRBJ2-1; the match to TRBD1 covers 7 bases. V lost 1 base to trimming and J lost 1 base; unmatched junction nucleotides: 4. The CDR3 consists of 16 residues. Looked up from germline, CDR1 is SGHAT and CDR2 is FQNNGV.

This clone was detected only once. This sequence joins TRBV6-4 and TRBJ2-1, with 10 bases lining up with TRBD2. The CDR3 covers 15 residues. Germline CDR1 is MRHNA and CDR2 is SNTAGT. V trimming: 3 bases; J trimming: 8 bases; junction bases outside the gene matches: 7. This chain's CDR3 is CASSDSSGSYHEQFF. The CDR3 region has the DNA TGTGCCAGCAGTGATTCTAGCGGGAGTTATCATGAGCAGTTCTTC.

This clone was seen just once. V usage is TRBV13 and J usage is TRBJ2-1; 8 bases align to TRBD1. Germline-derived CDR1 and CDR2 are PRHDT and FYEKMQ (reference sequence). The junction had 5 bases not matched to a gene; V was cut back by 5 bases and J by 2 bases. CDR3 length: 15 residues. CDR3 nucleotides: TGTGCCAGCAGCCCGGACAGGGACACCTACAATGAGCAGTTCTTC. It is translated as CASSPDRDTYNEQFF.

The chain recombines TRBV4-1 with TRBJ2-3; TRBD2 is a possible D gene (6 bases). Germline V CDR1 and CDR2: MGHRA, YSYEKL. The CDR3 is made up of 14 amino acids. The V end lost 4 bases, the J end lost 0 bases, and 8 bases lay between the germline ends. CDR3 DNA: TGCGCCAGCAGCCGGGCGGGAAGCACAGATACGCAGTATTTT. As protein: CASSRAGSTDTQYF.

The CDR3 sequence is CSAATPGQWLGYTF. As DNA, the CDR3 is TGCAGCGCCGCTACGCCGGGACAGTGGCTCGGCTACACCTTC. The V gene is TRBV29-1, the J gene TRBJ1-2, with 7 bases matching TRBD1. The germline CDR1 and CDR2 sequences are SQVTM and ANQGSEA. J gave up 8 bases and V 7 bases, and 16 bases lay outside the gene matches. The CDR3 length is 14 residues.

The CDR3 spells CASSYNLGADTQYF. The CDR3 DNA sequence: TGTGCCAGCAGTTACAATCTCGGTGCTGATACGCAGTATTTT. The chain uses TRBV6-5 and TRBJ2-3; no firm D call. CDR1 and CDR2 (germline): MNHEY, SVGAGI. The CDR3 is 14 amino acids. Trimming removed 2 bases at V and 6 bases at J, with 12 bases between.

The CDR3 DNA reads TGCGCCAGCAGCCAAACTAGCGGGAGCTCCTACAATGAGCAGTTCTTC. Translation gives CASSQTSGSSYNEQFF. V and J are TRBV4-3 and TRBJ2-1; 11 bases map to TRBD2. V shed 2 bases, J shed 0 bases, and the junction held 0 bases outside the gene matches. The CDR3 runs 16 residues. Germline V gene data show CDR1 as LGHNA and CDR2 as YSLEER.

As DNA, the CDR3 is TGTGCCAGCAGTGAAAAGACAGGGGGCTCCTACAATGAGCAGTTCTTC. This gives the protein CASSEKTGGSYNEQFF. This chain links TRBV6-4 with TRBJ2-1, with 9 nucleotides matching TRBD1. Germline-derived CDR1 and CDR2 are MRHNA and SNTAGT. There are 16 residues in the CDR3. After removal of 3 bases from V and 0 bases from J, the junction contained 3 bases not matched to a gene.

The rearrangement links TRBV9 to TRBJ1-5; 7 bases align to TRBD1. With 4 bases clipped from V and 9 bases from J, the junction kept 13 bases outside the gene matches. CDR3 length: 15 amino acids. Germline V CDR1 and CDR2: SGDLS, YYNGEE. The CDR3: CASSPGSDRERPQHF. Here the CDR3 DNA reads TGTGCCAGCAGCCCTGGGTCCGACAGGGAGCGGCCCCAGCATTTT.

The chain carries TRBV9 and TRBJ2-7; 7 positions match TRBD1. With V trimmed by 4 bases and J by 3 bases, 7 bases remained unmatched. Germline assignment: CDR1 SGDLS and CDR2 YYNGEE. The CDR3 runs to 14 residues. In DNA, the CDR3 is TGTGCCAGCAGCTCAAGGGACAGTTACTACGAGCAGTACTTC. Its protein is CASSSRDSYYEQYF.

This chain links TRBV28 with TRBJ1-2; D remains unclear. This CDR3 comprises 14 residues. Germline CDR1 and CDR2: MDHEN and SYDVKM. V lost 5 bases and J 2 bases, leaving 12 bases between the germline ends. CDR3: CASSADLSNYGYTF. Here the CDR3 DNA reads TGTGCCAGCAGTGCCGATCTATCCAACTATGGCTACACCTTC.

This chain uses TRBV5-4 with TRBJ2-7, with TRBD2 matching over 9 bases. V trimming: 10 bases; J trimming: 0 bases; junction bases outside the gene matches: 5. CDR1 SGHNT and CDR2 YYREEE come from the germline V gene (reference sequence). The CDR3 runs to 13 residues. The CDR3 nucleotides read TGTGCCGTCGGCGGGAGGGACTCCTACGAGCAGTACTTC. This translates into CAVGGRDSYEQYF.

CDR3 bases: TGTGCCATCAGTGAGGGGCCTAATAACAATGAGCAGTTCTTC. Amino acid sequence: CAISEGPNNNEQFF. The V call is TRBV10-3, the J call TRBJ2-1; no definite D call. The germline V gene encodes CDR1 ENHRY and CDR2 SYGVKD. The CDR3 contains 14 residues. Between the trimmed V and J ends, which lost 2 bases and 5 bases, there was a span of 10 bases.